This T cell receptor beta chain was captured in a study of blood T cell repertoires in COVID-19. In the study's own analysis: Researchers report that nucleated cell counts were estimated from reference gene primer amplification. Assay: immunoSEQ multiplex PCR; the TCRdb copy retains only in-frame clones and omits some. V and J calls and clone size are copied from that table; D and trimming were computed from the DNA. The data hold under 250,000 clones, with around 81% observed a single time. The CDR3 spans 13 residues. CDR1 MNHEY and CDR2 SVGAGI come from the germline V gene. V lost 5 bases and J 7 bases, leaving 12 bases between the germline ends.

Material: PBMCs or T cells enriched from blood (not recorded which). The chain joins TRBV6-5 to TRBJ2-1, with a tentative D call TRBD2 (6 bases). The receptor was isolated from a young man with acute COVID-19. The CDR3 bases are TGTGCCAGCAGTACCCTAGCGTGGAATGAGCAGTTCTTC. Translation: CASSTLAWNEQFF.